These 3 T cell receptor beta chains were all obtained from the same sample, sequenced in a study of blood T cell repertoires in COVID-19. Data came from immunoSEQ multiplex PCR; TCRdb stores just in-frame clones and leaves some out. The sample consists of hundreds of thousands of clones, roughly nine tenths of them appearing once. Sequenced input: peripheral blood. These receptors came from a woman aged 25 to 39 with COVID-19, enrolled during active disease.

J is TRBJ1-2 and V is TRBV10-3, with TRBD1 as a possible D gene (6 bases). This CDR3 spans 13 amino acids. V lost 5 bases to trimming and J lost 5 bases, with 12 bases between them. Looked up from germline, CDR1 is ENHRY and CDR2 is SYGVKD. The DNA of the CDR3 is TGTGCCATCAGTTTCCGAACAGGGTATGGCTACACCTTC. It is translated as CAISFRTGYGYTF.

The rearrangement links TRBV10-2 to TRBJ2-2; TRBD2 aligns across 12 bases. The CDR3 has 21 amino acids. Germline V CDR1 and CDR2: WSHSY, SAAADI. J was trimmed by 1 base and V by 4 bases; bases with no gene match: 16. The CDR3 loop reads CASSVQTRGLAGLKNTGELFF. The CDR3 bases are TGCGCCAGCAGTGTCCAGACGAGGGGACTAGCGGGCCTTAAGAACACCGGGGAGCTGTTTTTT.

The chain has TRBV7-9 and TRBJ1-2, with 7 bases that match TRBD1. Germline CDR1 reads SEHNR; CDR2 reads FQNEAQ (reference sequence). Trimming cost V 5 bases and J 1 base; bases outside gene matches: 10. This CDR3 is 16 amino acids long. The DNA for the CDR3 is TGTGCCAGCAGCGCAAATCGGGACAGACTTAACTATGGCTACACCTTC. Residues: CASSANRDRLNYGYTF.